This is a list of T cell receptor beta chains from one sample in a study of beta chain features in type 1 diabetes. This table comes from immunoSEQ multiplex PCR, and its TCRdb copy is limited to in-frame clones, with some not included. The table includes roughly 230,000 clones, roughly 11% detected once. Sequenced sample: naive CD4+ T cells from blood. The receptor source for this set is a man in his thirties or forties with type 1 diabetes. Each CDR3 is given with its conserved first and last residue. Each record gives: clone size, D gene, J gene, V gene, CDR3 protein, CDR3 DNA. The D gene is left open where the match is weak. The size entry is marked missing in some rows and otherwise reads once, few, many or a size class.

abundance: few; d_gene: NA; j_gene: TRBJ2-4; v_gene: TRBV10-2; CDR3aa: CASNLSEQGIQYF; CDR3nt: TGCGCCAGCAACCTTAGCGAACAAGGCATTCAGTACTTC
abundance: NA; d_gene: NA; j_gene: TRBJ1-2; v_gene: TRBV19; CDR3aa: CASRRTTGQGYYGYTF; CDR3nt: TGTGCCAGTAGGAGGACGACGGGACAAGGCTACTATGGCTACACCTTC
abundance: NA; d_gene: NA; j_gene: TRBJ2-7; v_gene: TRBV5-1; CDR3aa: CASSLRVRGYEQYF; CDR3nt: TGCGCCAGCAGCTTGCGGGTCCGAGGCTACGAGCAGTACTTC
abundance: NA; d_gene: NA; j_gene: TRBJ2-1; v_gene: TRBV4-3; CDR3aa: CASSPLTGSYNEQFF; CDR3nt: TGCGCCAGCAGCCCCCTGACGGGGTCCTACAATGAGCAGTTCTTC
abundance: NA; d_gene: TRBD1; j_gene: TRBJ1-6; v_gene: TRBV5-1; CDR3aa: CASSDRVGTGNSPLHF; CDR3nt: TGCGCCAGCAGCGACCGAGTTGGGACAGGGAATTCACCCCTCCACTTT
abundance: NA; d_gene: TRBD2; j_gene: TRBJ2-1; v_gene: TRBV9; CDR3aa: CASSVYGRGGHNEQFF; CDR3nt: TGTGCCAGCAGCGTTTACGGGCGGGGGGGCCACAATGAGCAGTTCTTC
abundance: few; d_gene: NA; j_gene: TRBJ2-4; v_gene: TRBV5-6; CDR3aa: CASSLAGQSLAKNIQYF; CDR3nt: TGTGCCAGCAGCTTGGCAGGACAGTCCCTAGCCAAAAACATTCAGTACTTC
abundance: NA; d_gene: TRBD1; j_gene: TRBJ2-7; v_gene: TRBV15; CDR3aa: CATSRVLRDSYEQYF; CDR3nt: TGTGCCACCAGCAGAGTTCTCCGGGACAGCTACGAGCAGTACTTC
abundance: few; d_gene: NA; j_gene: TRBJ2-3; v_gene: TRBV5-1; CDR3aa: CASSLEGGREVDTQYF; CDR3nt: TGCGCCAGCAGCTTGGAAGGCGGCAGGGAAGTAGATACGCAGTATTTT
abundance: few; d_gene: TRBD1; j_gene: TRBJ2-7; v_gene: TRBV27; CDR3aa: CASRSTGGGREQYF; CDR3nt: TGTGCCAGCAGGTCTACAGGGGGAGGCCGCGAGCAGTACTTC
abundance: NA; d_gene: TRBD1; j_gene: TRBJ2-7; v_gene: TRBV12-5; CDR3aa: CASAPGQGLSYEQYF; CDR3nt: TGTGCTAGTGCTCCGGGACAGGGACTCTCCTACGAGCAGTACTTC
abundance: NA; d_gene: NA; j_gene: TRBJ2-7; v_gene: TRBV10-3; CDR3aa: CAISEGLYEQYF; CDR3nt: TGTGCCATCAGTGAGGGCCTCTACGAGCAGTACTTC
abundance: few; d_gene: TRBD2; j_gene: TRBJ2-1; v_gene: TRBV5-1; CDR3aa: CASSLVAGGLNEQFF; CDR3nt: TGCGCCAGCAGCTTGGTTGCGGGGGGCCTCAATGAGCAGTTCTTC
abundance: few; d_gene: TRBD1; j_gene: TRBJ1-2; v_gene: TRBV6-6; CDR3aa: CASSRGAGGERGYTF; CDR3nt: TGTGCCAGCAGCAGGGGAGCAGGGGGCGAACGAGGCTACACCTTC
abundance: NA; d_gene: TRBD1; j_gene: TRBJ1-2; v_gene: TRBV2; CDR3aa: CASKGTGYYGYTF; CDR3nt: TGTGCCAGCAAAGGGACAGGTTACTATGGCTACACCTTC
abundance: few; d_gene: NA; j_gene: TRBJ2-5; v_gene: TRBV5-1; CDR3aa: CASSLSFQKETQYF; CDR3nt: TGCGCCAGCAGCTTGAGTTTCCAGAAGGAGACCCAGTACTTC
abundance: NA; d_gene: TRBD2; j_gene: TRBJ2-3; v_gene: TRBV18; CDR3aa: CASSPGLAGRRGTDTQYF; CDR3nt: TGTGCCAGCTCACCTGGACTAGCGGGGCGCCGAGGCACAGATACGCAGTATTTT
abundance: few; d_gene: NA; j_gene: TRBJ2-7; v_gene: TRBV9; CDR3aa: CASSPDRRGPYEQYF; CDR3nt: TGTGCCAGCAGCCCTGACAGGCGAGGCCCCTACGAGCAGTACTTC
abundance: few; d_gene: NA; j_gene: TRBJ2-3; v_gene: TRBV19; CDR3aa: CASSIRQSSTDTQYF; CDR3nt: TGTGCCAGTAGTATACGACAGTCCTCCACAGATACGCAGTATTTT
abundance: NA; d_gene: TRBD2; j_gene: TRBJ2-5; v_gene: TRBV27; CDR3aa: CASRVTSSETQYF; CDR3nt: TGTGCCAGCAGAGTGACTAGCTCAGAGACCCAGTACTTC
abundance: few; d_gene: TRBD1; j_gene: TRBJ1-2; v_gene: TRBV30; CDR3aa: CAWGETGHYGYTF; CDR3nt: TGTGCCTGGGGGGAGACAGGGCACTATGGCTACACCTTC
abundance: NA; d_gene: TRBD1; j_gene: TRBJ1-6; v_gene: TRBV7-2; CDR3aa: CASSARDSLHNSPLHF; CDR3nt: TGTGCCAGCAGCGCCCGGGACAGCCTCCATAATTCACCCCTCCACTTT
abundance: NA; d_gene: TRBD1; j_gene: TRBJ1-2; v_gene: TRBV7-2; CDR3aa: CASSLKGQDNYGYTF; CDR3nt: TGTGCCAGCAGCTTGAAGGGACAGGATAACTATGGCTACACCTTC
abundance: few; d_gene: TRBD1; j_gene: TRBJ1-5; v_gene: TRBV18; CDR3aa: CASSQGTGSQPQHF; CDR3nt: TGTGCCAGCTCACAGGGGACAGGCTCTCAGCCCCAGCATTTT
abundance: few; d_gene: TRBD2; j_gene: TRBJ2-3; v_gene: TRBV11-2; CDR3aa: CASSLDRWLAGALSTDTQYF; CDR3nt: TGTGCCAGCAGCTTAGATCGATGGCTAGCGGGGGCCCTAAGCACAGATACGCAGTATTTT
abundance: NA; d_gene: NA; j_gene: TRBJ2-5; v_gene: TRBV29-1; CDR3aa: CSVVTEETQYF; CDR3nt: TGCAGCGTTGTGACAGAAGAGACCCAGTACTTC
abundance: few; d_gene: TRBD2; j_gene: TRBJ2-4; v_gene: TRBV19; CDR3aa: CASSITSGGAGTKNIQYF; CDR3nt: TGTGCCAGTAGTATAACTAGCGGGGGGGCCGGAACCAAAAACATTCAGTACTTC
abundance: NA; d_gene: NA; j_gene: TRBJ1-4; v_gene: TRBV5-6; CDR3aa: CASSLGTHLATNEKLFF; CDR3nt: TGTGCCAGCAGCTTGGGGACACACCTCGCAACTAATGAAAAACTGTTTTTT
abundance: few; d_gene: NA; j_gene: TRBJ2-5; v_gene: TRBV5-4; CDR3aa: CASSLPQARETQYF; CDR3nt: TGTGCCAGCAGCTTGCCCCAGGCCCGAGAGACCCAGTACTTC
abundance: few; d_gene: NA; j_gene: TRBJ1-1; v_gene: TRBV18; CDR3aa: CASSPRETEAFF; CDR3nt: TGTGCCAGCTCACCGAGAGAGACTGAAGCTTTCTTT
abundance: NA; d_gene: NA; j_gene: TRBJ1-5; v_gene: TRBV2; CDR3aa: CASSLDTAQHF; CDR3nt: TGTGCCAGCAGTCTGGACACGGCCCAGCATTTT
abundance: few; d_gene: TRBD1; j_gene: TRBJ2-7; v_gene: TRBV4-2; CDR3aa: CASSQGSGQGYEQYF; CDR3nt: TGTGCCAGCAGCCAAGGTTCGGGACAGGGCTACGAGCAGTACTTC
abundance: NA; d_gene: NA; j_gene: TRBJ2-3; v_gene: TRBV4-2; CDR3aa: CASSQDVLLSTDTQYF; CDR3nt: TGTGCCAGCAGCCAAGACGTACTTCTCAGCACAGATACGCAGTATTTT
abundance: NA; d_gene: NA; j_gene: TRBJ1-2; v_gene: TRBV5-1; CDR3aa: CASSSGLVGYTF; CDR3nt: TGCGCCAGCAGCTCCGGACTGGTTGGCTACACCTTC
abundance: once; d_gene: TRBD1; j_gene: TRBJ2-3; v_gene: TRBV6-1; CDR3aa: CASSEAGTGGRNTQYF; CDR3nt: TGTGCCAGCAGTGAAGCGGGGACAGGGGGCCGAAATACGCAGTATTTT
abundance: NA; d_gene: TRBD1; j_gene: TRBJ2-7; v_gene: TRBV5-8; CDR3aa: CASSSTGLGWSYEQYF; CDR3nt: TGTGCCAGCAGCTCGACAGGGTTAGGGTGGTCCTACGAGCAGTACTTC
abundance: few; d_gene: NA; j_gene: TRBJ2-2; v_gene: TRBV5-4; CDR3aa: CASSSPRENTGELFF; CDR3nt: TGTGCCAGCAGCTCCCCCAGGGAAAACACCGGGGAGCTGTTTTTT
abundance: NA; d_gene: TRBD2; j_gene: TRBJ2-3; v_gene: TRBV27; CDR3aa: CASRGAGGDTQYF; CDR3nt: TGTGCCAGCAGGGGCGCCGGGGGGGATACGCAGTATTTT
abundance: few; d_gene: TRBD1; j_gene: TRBJ2-2; v_gene: TRBV9; CDR3aa: CASSVGTGVANTGELFF; CDR3nt: TGTGCCAGCAGCGTTGGGACAGGGGTCGCGAACACCGGGGAGCTGTTTTTT
abundance: NA; d_gene: NA; j_gene: TRBJ2-1; v_gene: TRBV18; CDR3aa: CASSRGLMDEQFF; CDR3nt: TGTGCCAGCTCCCGCGGGCTCATGGATGAGCAGTTCTTC
abundance: NA; d_gene: TRBD1; j_gene: TRBJ1-6; v_gene: TRBV30; CDR3aa: CAWSGQGFSPLHF; CDR3nt: TGTGCCTGGAGTGGACAGGGTTTCTCACCCCTCCACTTT
abundance: few; d_gene: TRBD1; j_gene: TRBJ2-5; v_gene: TRBV7-6; CDR3aa: CASSLAWTGGAETQYF; CDR3nt: TGTGCCAGCAGCTTAGCTTGGACAGGGGGCGCAGAGACCCAGTACTTC
abundance: few; d_gene: TRBD1; j_gene: TRBJ2-1; v_gene: TRBV11-3; CDR3aa: CASSSDRHNEQFF; CDR3nt: TGTGCCAGCAGCTCGGACAGGCACAATGAGCAGTTCTTC
abundance: NA; d_gene: TRBD2; j_gene: TRBJ2-5; v_gene: TRBV6-5; CDR3aa: CASSYWEAGGKETQYF; CDR3nt: TGTGCCAGCAGTTACTGGGAAGCGGGGGGCAAAGAGACCCAGTACTTC
abundance: NA; d_gene: TRBD1; j_gene: TRBJ2-7; v_gene: TRBV27; CDR3aa: CASSLGTGGSYEQYF; CDR3nt: TGTGCCAGCAGCTTGGGGACAGGAGGCTCCTACGAGCAGTACTTC
abundance: few; d_gene: NA; j_gene: TRBJ2-3; v_gene: TRBV21-1; CDR3aa: CANGRATGGSTDTQYF; CDR3nt: TGTGCCAACGGGCGCGCTACAGGGGGAAGCACAGATACGCAGTATTTT
abundance: NA; d_gene: NA; j_gene: TRBJ2-3; v_gene: TRBV18; CDR3aa: CASSPMGLGTDTQYF; CDR3nt: TGTGCCAGCTCACCAATGGGACTCGGCACAGATACGCAGTATTTT
abundance: NA; d_gene: TRBD2; j_gene: TRBJ2-2; v_gene: TRBV9; CDR3aa: CASSLNGGTNTGELFF; CDR3nt: TGTGCCAGCAGCCTGAACGGGGGGACGAACACCGGGGAGCTGTTTTTT
abundance: few; d_gene: NA; j_gene: TRBJ1-5; v_gene: TRBV7-9; CDR3aa: CASSFGGNQPQHF; CDR3nt: TGTGCCAGCAGCTTCGGGGGAAATCAGCCCCAGCATTTT
abundance: NA; d_gene: TRBD1; j_gene: TRBJ1-2; v_gene: TRBV19; CDR3aa: CASSTTGVANYGYTF; CDR3nt: TGTGCCAGTAGTACGACAGGGGTCGCTAACTATGGCTACACCTTC
abundance: NA; d_gene: TRBD1; j_gene: TRBJ2-1; v_gene: TRBV11-2; CDR3aa: CASSPGQWGDTRNEQFF; CDR3nt: TGTGCCAGCAGCCCGGGACAGTGGGGCGATACAAGGAATGAGCAGTTCTTC
abundance: NA; d_gene: NA; j_gene: TRBJ2-3; v_gene: TRBV5-1; CDR3aa: CASSPASLTDTQYF; CDR3nt: TGCGCCAGCAGCCCCGCTAGCCTCACAGATACGCAGTATTTT
abundance: few; d_gene: NA; j_gene: TRBJ1-5; v_gene: TRBV5-6; CDR3aa: CASSFYGSSNQPQHF; CDR3nt: TGTGCCAGCAGCTTCTACGGTTCTAGCAATCAGCCCCAGCATTTT